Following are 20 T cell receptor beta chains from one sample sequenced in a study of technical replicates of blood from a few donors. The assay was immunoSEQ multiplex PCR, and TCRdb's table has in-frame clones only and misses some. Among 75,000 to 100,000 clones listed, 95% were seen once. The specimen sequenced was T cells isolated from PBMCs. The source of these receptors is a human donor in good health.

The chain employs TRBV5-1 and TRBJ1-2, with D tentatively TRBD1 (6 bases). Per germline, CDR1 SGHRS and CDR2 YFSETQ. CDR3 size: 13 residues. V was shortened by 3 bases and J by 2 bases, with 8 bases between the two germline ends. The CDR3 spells CASSWDKNYGYTF. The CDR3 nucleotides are TGCGCCAGCAGCTGGGACAAAAACTATGGCTACACCTTC.

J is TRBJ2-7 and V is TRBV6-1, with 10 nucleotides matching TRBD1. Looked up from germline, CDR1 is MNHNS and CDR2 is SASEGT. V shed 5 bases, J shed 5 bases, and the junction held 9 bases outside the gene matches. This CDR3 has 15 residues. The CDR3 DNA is TGTGCCAGCAGTCCCGGGACAGGGGATATCCACGAGCAGTACTTC. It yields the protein CASSPGTGDIHEQYF.

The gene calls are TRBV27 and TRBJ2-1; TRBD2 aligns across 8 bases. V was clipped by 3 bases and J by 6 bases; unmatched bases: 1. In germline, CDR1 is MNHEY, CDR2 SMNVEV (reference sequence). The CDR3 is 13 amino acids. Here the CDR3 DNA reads TGTGCCAGCAGTTTCGGGACTAGCAATGAGCAGTTCTTC. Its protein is CASSFGTSNEQFF.

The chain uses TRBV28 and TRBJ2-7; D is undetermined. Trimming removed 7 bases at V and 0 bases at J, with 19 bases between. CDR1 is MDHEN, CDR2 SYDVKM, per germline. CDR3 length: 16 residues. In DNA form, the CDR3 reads TGTGCCAGCACCGAAAGGTGGAGACGTAGCTCCTACGAGCAGTACTTC. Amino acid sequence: CASTERWRRSSYEQYF.

The CDR3 region is CASRKLSSYNEQFF. The CDR3 coding sequence is TGTGCCAGCAGGAAGCTGAGCTCCTACAATGAGCAGTTCTTC. This chain connects TRBV9 to TRBJ2-1; D gene uncertain. Trimming removed 5 bases at V and 0 bases at J, with 9 bases between. Germline V gene lookup returns CDR1 SGDLS and CDR2 YYNGEE. The CDR3 loop spans 14 amino acids.

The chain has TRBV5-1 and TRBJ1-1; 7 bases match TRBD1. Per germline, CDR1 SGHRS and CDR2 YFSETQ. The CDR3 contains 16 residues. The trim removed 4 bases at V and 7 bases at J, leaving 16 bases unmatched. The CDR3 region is CASSQEGPTGVGEAFF. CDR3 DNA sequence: TGCGCCAGCAGCCAGGAGGGGCCCACAGGGGTCGGTGAAGCTTTCTTT. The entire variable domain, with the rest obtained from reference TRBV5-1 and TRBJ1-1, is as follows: KAGVTQTPRYLIKTRGQQVTLSCSPISGHRSVSWYQQTPGQGLQFLFEYFSETQRNKGNFPGRFSGRQFSNSRSEMNVSTLELGDSALYLCASSQEGPTGVGEAFFGQGTRLTVV.

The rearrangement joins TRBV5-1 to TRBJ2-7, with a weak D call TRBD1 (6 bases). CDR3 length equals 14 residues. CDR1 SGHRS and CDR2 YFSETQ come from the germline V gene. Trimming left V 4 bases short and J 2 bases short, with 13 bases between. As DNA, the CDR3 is TGCGCCAGCAGCCTATTCGGGACAACCTACGAGCAGTACTTC. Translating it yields CASSLFGTTYEQYF.

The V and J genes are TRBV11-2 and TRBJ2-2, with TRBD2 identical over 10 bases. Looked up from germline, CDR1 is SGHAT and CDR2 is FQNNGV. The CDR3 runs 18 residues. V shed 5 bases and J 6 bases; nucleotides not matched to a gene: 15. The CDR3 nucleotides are TGTGCCAGCAGCCCCATATTAGGTCCGAGCGGGAGGGCCGGGGAGCTGTTTTTT. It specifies CASSPILGPSGRAGELFF.

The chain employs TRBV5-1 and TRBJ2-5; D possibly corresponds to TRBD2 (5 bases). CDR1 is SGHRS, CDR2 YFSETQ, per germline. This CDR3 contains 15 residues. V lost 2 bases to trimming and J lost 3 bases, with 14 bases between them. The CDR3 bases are TGCGCCAGCAGCTTCGGCGGTTACGGGGAAGAGACCCAGTACTTC. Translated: CASSFGGYGEETQYF.

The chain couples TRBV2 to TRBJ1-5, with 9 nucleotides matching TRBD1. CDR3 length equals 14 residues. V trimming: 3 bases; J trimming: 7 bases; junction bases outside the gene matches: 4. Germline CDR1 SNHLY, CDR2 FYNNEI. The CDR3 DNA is TGTGCCAGCAGTGAGACAGGGGGTCAACAGCCCCAGCATTTT. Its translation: CASSETGGQQPQHF.

The CDR3 DNA sequence: TGCGCCAGCAGACCCATCCCCGGGGGTGAAAAACTGTTTTTT. Residues: CASRPIPGGEKLFF. This chain uses TRBV5-1 with TRBJ1-4, with TRBD1 as a possible D gene (5 bases). The CDR3 is 14 residues long. The V and J ends lost 5 bases and 7 bases respectively, with 15 bases between them. The germline V gene encodes CDR1 SGHRS and CDR2 YFSETQ.

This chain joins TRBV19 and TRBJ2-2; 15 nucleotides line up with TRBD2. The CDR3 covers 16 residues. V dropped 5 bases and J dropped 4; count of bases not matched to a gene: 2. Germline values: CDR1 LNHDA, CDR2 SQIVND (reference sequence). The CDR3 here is CASSAGLAGGTGELFF. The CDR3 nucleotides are TGTGCCAGTAGTGCGGGACTAGCGGGGGGCACCGGGGAGCTGTTTTTT.

For the CDR3, the DNA is TGTGCCAGCAGTTTAAGGCTGTGGGAAGGTGGGTTTGGGAGCTACGAGCAGTACTTC. The encoded protein is CASSLRLWEGGFGSYEQYF. This chain links TRBV28 with TRBJ2-7; D may be TRBD2 (5 bases). The CDR3 loop spans 19 amino acids. The germline V gene has CDR1 MDHEN and CDR2 SYDVKM. Trimming removed 2 bases at V and 3 bases at J, with 26 bases between.

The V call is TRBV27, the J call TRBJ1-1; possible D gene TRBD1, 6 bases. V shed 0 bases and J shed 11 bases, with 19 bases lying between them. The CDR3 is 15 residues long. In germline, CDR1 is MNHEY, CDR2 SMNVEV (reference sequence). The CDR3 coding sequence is TGTGCCAGCAGTTTATCATCAGGGGCGCAGTCTCTTGCTTTCTTT. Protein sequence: CASSLSSGAQSLAFF.

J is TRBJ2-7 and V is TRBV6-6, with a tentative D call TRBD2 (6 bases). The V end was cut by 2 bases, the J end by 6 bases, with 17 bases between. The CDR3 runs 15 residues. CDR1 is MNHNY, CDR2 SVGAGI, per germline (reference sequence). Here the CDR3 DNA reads TGTGCCAGCAGTTACCGGGCGGGGACCCTACCCGAGCAGTACTTC. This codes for CASSYRAGTLPEQYF.

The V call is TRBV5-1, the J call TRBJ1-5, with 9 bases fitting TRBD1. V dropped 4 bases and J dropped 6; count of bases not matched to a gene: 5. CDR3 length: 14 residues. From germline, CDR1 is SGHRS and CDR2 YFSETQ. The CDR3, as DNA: TGCGCCAGCAGCCCGGACAGGGGCAGTCAGCCCCAGCATTTT. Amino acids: CASSPDRGSQPQHF.

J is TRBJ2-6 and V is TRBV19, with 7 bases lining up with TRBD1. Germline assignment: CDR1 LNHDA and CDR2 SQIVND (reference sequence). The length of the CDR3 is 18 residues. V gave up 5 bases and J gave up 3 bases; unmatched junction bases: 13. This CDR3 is CASSALRDSLYGANVLTF. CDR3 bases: TGTGCCAGTAGTGCACTCCGGGACAGCCTGTATGGGGCCAACGTCCTGACTTTC.

The DNA of the CDR3 is TGTGCCAGCGGGTGGAAGGGGGCGACTGGAAACACCATATATTTT. Residues: CASGWKGATGNTIYF. This chain joins TRBV6-5 and TRBJ1-3; 7 bases fit TRBD1. This CDR3 contains 15 residues. V was clipped by 8 bases and J by 2 bases; unmatched bases: 9. The germline V gene encodes CDR1 MNHEY and CDR2 SVGAGI.

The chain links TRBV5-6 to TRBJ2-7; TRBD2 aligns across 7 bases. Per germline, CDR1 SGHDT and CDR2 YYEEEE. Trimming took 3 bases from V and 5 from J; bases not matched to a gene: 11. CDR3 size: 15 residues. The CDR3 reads CASSSYPKAGDEQYF. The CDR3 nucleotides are TGTGCCAGCAGCTCGTACCCAAAGGCGGGAGACGAGCAGTACTTC. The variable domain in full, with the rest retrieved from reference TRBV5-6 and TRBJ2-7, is DAGVTQSPTHLIKTRGQQVTLRCSPKSGHDTVSWYQQALGQGPQFIFQYYEEEERQRGNFPDRFSGHQFPNYSSELNVNALLLGDSALYLCASSSYPKAGDEQYFGPGTRLTVT.

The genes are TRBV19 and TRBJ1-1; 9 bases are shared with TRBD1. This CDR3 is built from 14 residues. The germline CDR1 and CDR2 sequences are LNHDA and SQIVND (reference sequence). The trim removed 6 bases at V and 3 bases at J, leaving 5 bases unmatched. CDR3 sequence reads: CASSGDRVHTEAFF. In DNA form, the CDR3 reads TGTGCCAGTAGCGGGGACAGGGTGCACACTGAAGCTTTCTTT.